This record looks at one T cell receptor (beta chain) sequence and its context. Its cognate antigen is unknown. Each sample contributed about 10^5 TCR templates to the assay. The repertoire was sequenced with immunoSEQ multiplex PCR; TCRdb's copy has only in-frame clones and lacks some. Of about 50,000 clones in the sample, 93% were seen once. These data belong to a study of siplizumab effects on memory and regulatory T cells. Whole-study findings and limits: Sequences below about 10^-5 frequency were poorly captured, limiting mapping of alloreactive clones.

The germline gives CDR1 LNHDA, CDR2 SQIVND (reference sequence). With 1 base removed from V and 4 bases from J, the gap between germline ends came to 11 bases. CDR3 length equals 15 residues. The receptor's source is a human donor in good health. The rearrangement uses TRBV19 and TRBJ2-1, with D possibly being TRBD1 (6 bases). Sequencing was done on a sample of CD8+ T cells sorted from blood. The CDR3 protein is CASSIAAGEYNEQFF. The CDR3 nucleotides are TGTGCCAGTAGTATAGCAGCAGGGGAATACAATGAGCAGTTCTTC.